These T cell receptor beta chains were read from a single sample in a study of CD8 T cells in ankylosing spondylitis. TCRdb passed the 5' RACE reads through MiXCR, listing each CDR3 protein once. The table shows around 390,000 distinct CDR3 sequences, with about a fifth occurring only once. Sequences were obtained from blood, either unsorted or a sorted T cell fraction (not recorded which). These receptors were obtained from a male donor with ankylosing spondylitis. CDR3s leave out the opening cysteine and the closing phenylalanine or tryptophan. The order of the fields is V gene, clone size, J gene, CDR3 protein. Where a row states a size, it is once, few, many or the class of an expanded clone; other rows omit it.

v_gene: TRBV29-1
abundance: -
j_gene: TRBJ2-2
CDR3aa: SARGRLAGATGELF

v_gene: TRBV5-1
abundance: many
j_gene: TRBJ2-1
CDR3aa: ASSLSGPSSYNEQF

v_gene: TRBV20-1
abundance: -
j_gene: TRBJ2-2
CDR3aa: SARDRRGGNTGELF

v_gene: TRBV2
abundance: -
j_gene: TRBJ2-1
CDR3aa: ASRAGLSYNEQF

v_gene: TRBV7-8
abundance: few
j_gene: TRBJ1-3
CDR3aa: ASSRTPSAGNTIY

v_gene: TRBV15
abundance: -
j_gene: TRBJ2-1
CDR3aa: ATGRRRVSSYNEQF

v_gene: TRBV4-2
abundance: -
j_gene: TRBJ2-7
CDR3aa: ASSGRVIAGVYEQY

v_gene: TRBV5-6
abundance: -
j_gene: TRBJ1-1
CDR3aa: ASSLELGRTEAF

v_gene: TRBV19
abundance: -
j_gene: TRBJ2-3
CDR3aa: ASSITTGGPDTQY

v_gene: TRBV5-4
abundance: few
j_gene: TRBJ1-4
CDR3aa: ASSLAGNEKLF

v_gene: TRBV24-1
abundance: -
j_gene: TRBJ2-7
CDR3aa: ATSDVDRYEQY

v_gene: TRBV27
abundance: -
j_gene: TRBJ2-1
CDR3aa: ASRGAAASYNEQF

v_gene: TRBV27
abundance: few
j_gene: TRBJ2-6
CDR3aa: ASSPVQTGAGANVLT

v_gene: TRBV11-2
abundance: -
j_gene: TRBJ2-1
CDR3aa: ASSRGTGGFNEQF

v_gene: TRBV2
abundance: -
j_gene: TRBJ2-5
CDR3aa: ASSDDRGETQY

v_gene: TRBV6-5
abundance: -
j_gene: TRBJ2-5
CDR3aa: ASSYPGRSGETQY

v_gene: TRBV7-2
abundance: -
j_gene: TRBJ1-3
CDR3aa: ASSLAGGSGNTIY

v_gene: TRBV7-9
abundance: few
j_gene: TRBJ2-1
CDR3aa: ASSKRTSGSGNEQF

v_gene: TRBV20-1
abundance: -
j_gene: TRBJ2-5
CDR3aa: SASTRGGATDAAQY

v_gene: TRBV20-1
abundance: once
j_gene: TRBJ2-2
CDR3aa: SARVPTSAWRGELF

v_gene: TRBV12-3/TRBV12-4
abundance: -
j_gene: TRBJ1-1
CDR3aa: ASSPGQRAWTEAF

v_gene: TRBV7-9
abundance: many
j_gene: TRBJ2-3
CDR3aa: ASSLVQSADTQY

v_gene: TRBV5-1
abundance: -
j_gene: TRBJ1-1
CDR3aa: ASSLEGVYTEAF

v_gene: TRBV5-1
abundance: few
j_gene: TRBJ2-3
CDR3aa: ASSLGFTSGSTDTQY

v_gene: TRBV18
abundance: -
j_gene: TRBJ2-1
CDR3aa: ASSPRISASEQF

v_gene: TRBV5-6
abundance: few
j_gene: TRBJ1-4
CDR3aa: ASSNAGEVLNEKLF

v_gene: TRBV11-2
abundance: few
j_gene: TRBJ2-3
CDR3aa: ASIQGGLVTDTQY

v_gene: TRBV7-3
abundance: once
j_gene: TRBJ2-2
CDR3aa: ASSLLHGRNTGELF

v_gene: TRBV7-2
abundance: once
j_gene: TRBJ1-5
CDR3aa: ASSLRSGFDSNQPQH

v_gene: TRBV5-6
abundance: few
j_gene: TRBJ2-1
CDR3aa: ASSLVLAGFSDEQF

v_gene: TRBV7-2
abundance: -
j_gene: TRBJ2-7
CDR3aa: ASSLGTIPYEQY

v_gene: TRBV7-2
abundance: -
j_gene: TRBJ2-7
CDR3aa: ASSLDPLADYEQY

v_gene: TRBV6-5
abundance: -
j_gene: TRBJ1-1
CDR3aa: ASSYSRGGRYTEAF